This is a list of T cell receptor beta chains from one sample in a study of blood T cells in healthy people across ages. TCRdb processed the 5' RACE reads anew with MiXCR; each CDR3 protein has one entry. In the table there are roughly 1,800,000 distinct CDR3 sequences, about 50% of which are singletons. The specimen sequenced was blood. The receptor source for this set is a woman in her thirties or forties in good health. Each CDR3 is given without its conserved first and last residue.

TRBV20-1 SGDGSSSYEQY
TRBV6-2/TRBV6-3 ASSSPPRHQETQY
TRBV4-1 ASSQQNQGNTEAF
TRBV2 ASSIRGPGAGGPGDTQY
TRBV4-3 ASSRSGQGFSPLH
TRBV15 ATSPQVIRETQY
TRBV7-2 ASSLVRADTQY
TRBV15 ATSRDPNNEQF
TRBV9 ASSHGTANEQF
TRBV2 ASSEARLADQF
TRBV5-1 ASRRGSDQETQY
TRBV13 ASTIVGDRGEEADTQY
TRBV6-6 ASSDSVGASTDTQY
TRBV7-9 ASSLPGTNQETQY
TRBV6-2/TRBV6-3 ASTLWGVRETRY
TRBV7-2 ASPGTAGYT
TRBV27 ASSLSTGGRYGYT
TRBV7-9 ASSSLGGQDYNEQF
TRBV20-1 SAHGTVRGYGYT
TRBV12-3/TRBV12-4 ASSSRTQLGNIQY
TRBV9 ASSVAPELAGIYNEQF
TRBV15 ATSRGASGAYEQY
TRBV7-3 ASSPKKGSNTGELF
TRBV7-2 ASSSHLGTGIYEQY
TRBV12-3/TRBV12-4 ASSLTGGVEQY
TRBV7-2 ASGRQNYEQY
TRBV5-5 ASSSHGAFYEQY
TRBV29-1 SARSRGTKNIQY
TRBV5-1 ASSHSIQDEQY
TRBV20-1 SARDHRGTGGYEQY
TRBV7-2 ASSLETYNEQY
TRBV7-2 ASSLGLGIEQY
TRBV29-1 SVVGEGTYEQY